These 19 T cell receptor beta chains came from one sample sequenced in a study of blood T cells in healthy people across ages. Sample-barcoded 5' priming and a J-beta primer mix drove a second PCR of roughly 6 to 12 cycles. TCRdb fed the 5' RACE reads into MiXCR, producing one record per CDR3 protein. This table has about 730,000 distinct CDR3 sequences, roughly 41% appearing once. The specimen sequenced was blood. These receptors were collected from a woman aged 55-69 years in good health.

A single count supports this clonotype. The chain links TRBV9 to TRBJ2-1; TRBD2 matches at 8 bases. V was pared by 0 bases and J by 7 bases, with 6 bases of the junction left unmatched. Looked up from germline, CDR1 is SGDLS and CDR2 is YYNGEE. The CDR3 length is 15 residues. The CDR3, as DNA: TGTGCCAGCAGCGTAGTAGCGGGGAGGGGGAATGAGCAGTTCTTC. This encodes CASSVVAGRGNEQFF.

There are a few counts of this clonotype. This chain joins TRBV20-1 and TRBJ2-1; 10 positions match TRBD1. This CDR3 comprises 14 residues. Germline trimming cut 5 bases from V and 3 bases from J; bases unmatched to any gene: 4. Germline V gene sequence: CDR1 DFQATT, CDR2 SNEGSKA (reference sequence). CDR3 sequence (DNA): TGCAGTGCTGCGGACAGGGGGAGCTACAATGAGCAGTTCTTC. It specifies CSAADRGSYNEQFF.

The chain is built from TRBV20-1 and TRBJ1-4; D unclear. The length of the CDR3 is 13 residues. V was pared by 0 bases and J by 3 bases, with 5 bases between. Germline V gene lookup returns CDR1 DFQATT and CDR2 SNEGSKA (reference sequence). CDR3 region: CSAREGPNEKLFF. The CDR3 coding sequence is TGCAGTGCTAGAGAAGGGCCTAATGAAAAACTGTTTTTT.

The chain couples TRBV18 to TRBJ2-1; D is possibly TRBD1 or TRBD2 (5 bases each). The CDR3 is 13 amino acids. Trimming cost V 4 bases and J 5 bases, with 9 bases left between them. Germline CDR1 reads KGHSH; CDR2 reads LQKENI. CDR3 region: CASSRGTNNEQFF. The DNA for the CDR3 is TGTGCCAGCTCACGAGGGACCAACAATGAGCAGTTCTTC.

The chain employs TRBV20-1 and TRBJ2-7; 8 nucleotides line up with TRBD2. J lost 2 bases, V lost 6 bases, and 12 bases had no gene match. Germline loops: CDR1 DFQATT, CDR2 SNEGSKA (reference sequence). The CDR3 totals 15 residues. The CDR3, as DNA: TGCAGTGCCAGTAAAGGACTAGCTGTCACCTACGAGCAGTACTTC. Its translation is CSASKGLAVTYEQYF.

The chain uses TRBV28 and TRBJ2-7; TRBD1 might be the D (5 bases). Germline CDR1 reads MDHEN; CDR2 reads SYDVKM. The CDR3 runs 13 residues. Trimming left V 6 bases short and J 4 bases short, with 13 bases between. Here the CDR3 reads CASSERQPYEQYF. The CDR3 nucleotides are TGTGCCAGCAGCGAGAGACAGCCTTACGAGCAGTACTTC. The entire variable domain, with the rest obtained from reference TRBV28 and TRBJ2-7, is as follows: DVKVTQSSRYLVKRTGEKVFLECVQDMDHENMFWYRQDPGLGLRLIYFSYDVKMKEKGDIPEGYSVSREKKERFSLILESASTNQTSMYLCASSERQPYEQYFGPGTRLTVT.

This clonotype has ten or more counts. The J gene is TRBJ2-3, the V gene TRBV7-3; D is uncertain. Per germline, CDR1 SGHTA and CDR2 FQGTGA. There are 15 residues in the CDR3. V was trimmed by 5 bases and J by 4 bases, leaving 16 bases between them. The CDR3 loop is CASSPTGSVSDTQYF. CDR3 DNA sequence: TGTGCCAGCAGCCCCACGGGCTCGGTCTCAGATACGCAGTATTTT.

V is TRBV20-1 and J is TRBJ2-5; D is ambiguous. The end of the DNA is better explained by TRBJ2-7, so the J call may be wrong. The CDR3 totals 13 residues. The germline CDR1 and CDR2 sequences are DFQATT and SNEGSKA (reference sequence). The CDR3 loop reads CSARDLADYEQYF. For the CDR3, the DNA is TGCAGTGCTAGAGATTTGGCAGATTACGAGCAGTACTTC.

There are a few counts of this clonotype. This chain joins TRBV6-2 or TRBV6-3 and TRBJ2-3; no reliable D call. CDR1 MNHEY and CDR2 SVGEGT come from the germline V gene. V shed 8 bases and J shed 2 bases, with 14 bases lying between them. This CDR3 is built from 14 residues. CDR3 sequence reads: CASANPGSTDTQYF. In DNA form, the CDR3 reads TGTGCCAGCGCAAACCCGGGTTCCACAGATACGCAGTATTTT.

The CDR3 DNA is TGTGCCAGCAGAACCGGGACAGGGTATTCACCCCTCCACTTT. Protein sequence: CASRTGTGYSPLHF. The J gene is TRBJ1-6, the V gene TRBV6-2 or TRBV6-3; 9 bases are a match to TRBD1. Germline values: CDR1 MNHEY, CDR2 SVGEGT. CDR3 length: 14 residues. The V and J ends lost 6 bases and 8 bases, in that order; junction bases with no gene match: 5.

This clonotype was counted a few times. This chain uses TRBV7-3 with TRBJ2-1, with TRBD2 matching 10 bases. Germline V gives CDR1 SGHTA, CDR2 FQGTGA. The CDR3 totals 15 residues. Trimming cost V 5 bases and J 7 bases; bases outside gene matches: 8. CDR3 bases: TGTGCCAGCAGCGTATCTAGCGGGAGCTTAAATGAGCAGTTCTTC. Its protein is CASSVSSGSLNEQFF.

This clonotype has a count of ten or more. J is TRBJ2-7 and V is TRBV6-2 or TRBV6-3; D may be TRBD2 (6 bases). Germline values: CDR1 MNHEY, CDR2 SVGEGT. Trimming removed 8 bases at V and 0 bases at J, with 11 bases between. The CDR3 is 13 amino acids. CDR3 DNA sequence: TGTGCCAGCCGGGACGGGAGCTCCTACGAGCAGTACTTC. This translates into CASRDGSSYEQYF.

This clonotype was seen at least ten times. The CDR3 is CSSGTGDSTDTQYF. CDR3 coding DNA: TGCAGCTCCGGAACAGGGGACTCCACAGATACGCAGTATTTT. The chain recombines TRBV29-1 with TRBJ2-3; tentatively, D is TRBD1 (7 bases). The V gene lost 8 bases and the J gene lost 2 bases, with 17 bases spanning the gap. Germline CDR1 SQVTM, CDR2 ANQGSEA. CDR3 length: 14 residues.

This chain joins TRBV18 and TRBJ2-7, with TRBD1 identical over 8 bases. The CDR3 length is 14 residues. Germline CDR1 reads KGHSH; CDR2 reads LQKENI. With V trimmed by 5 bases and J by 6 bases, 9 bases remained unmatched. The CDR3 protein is CASSNPGQVSEQYF. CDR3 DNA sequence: TGTGCCAGCTCAAACCCGGGACAGGTCAGCGAGCAGTACTTC.

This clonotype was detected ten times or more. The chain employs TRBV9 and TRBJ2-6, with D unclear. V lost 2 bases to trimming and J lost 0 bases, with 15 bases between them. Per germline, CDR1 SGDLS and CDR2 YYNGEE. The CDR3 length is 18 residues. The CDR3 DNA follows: TGTGCCAGCAGCGTTAGTCCGGAGACCGTCTCTGGGGCCAACGTCCTGACTTTC. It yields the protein CASSVSPETVSGANVLTF.

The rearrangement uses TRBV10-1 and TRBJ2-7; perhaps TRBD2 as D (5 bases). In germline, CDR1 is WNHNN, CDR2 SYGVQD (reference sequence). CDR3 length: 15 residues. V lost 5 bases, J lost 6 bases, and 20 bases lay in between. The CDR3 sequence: CASSPQSFLSGEQYF. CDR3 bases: TGCGCCAGCAGTCCGCAAAGTTTCCTCAGCGGCGAGCAGTACTTC.

The CDR3 region is CSDGNAGSGANVLTF. The CDR3 nucleotides read TGCAGCGATGGTAACGCAGGATCTGGGGCCAACGTCCTGACTTTC. J is TRBJ2-6 and V is TRBV29-1; D not certain. The ends were cut back, 7 bases at V and 1 base at J, with 14 bases in the middle. The CDR3 length is 15 residues. CDR1 and CDR2 (germline): SQVTM, ANQGSEA.

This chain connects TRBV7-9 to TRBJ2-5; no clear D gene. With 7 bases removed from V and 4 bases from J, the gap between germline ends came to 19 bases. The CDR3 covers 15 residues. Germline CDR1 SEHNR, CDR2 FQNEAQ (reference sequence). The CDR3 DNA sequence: TGTGCCAGCACCCCCTCGACTGACGGACGAGAGACCCAGTACTTC. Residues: CASTPSTDGRETQYF. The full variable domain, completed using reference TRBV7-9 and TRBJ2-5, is DTGVSQNPRHKITKRGQNVTFRCDPISEHNRLYWYRQTLGQGPEFLTYFQNEAQLEKSRLLSDRFSAERPKGSFSTLEIQRTEQGDSAMYLCASTPSTDGRETQYFGPGTRLLVL.

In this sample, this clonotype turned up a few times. The CDR3 DNA sequence: TGTGCCAGCAGTTATGTCGGACAGGTCCATAGCAATCAGCCCCAGCATTTT. Translation: CASSYVGQVHSNQPQHF. This chain connects TRBV12-3 or TRBV12-4 to TRBJ1-5; 7 positions match TRBD1. The CDR3 has 17 residues. V trimming: 4 bases; J trimming: 0 bases; junction bases outside the gene matches: 9.